This T cell receptor (beta chain) derives from a study of OX40 agonist ivuxolimab in advanced cancers. Overall study context: Three patients showed partial responses: one hepatocellular carcinoma and two cutaneous melanoma cases.

As for this clone: The antigen is undetermined.

Points from the study as a whole: It was also the case that some nonresponders had low normalized T-cell clonal expansion. CD8+ T cells averaged more expanded clones than CD4+.

V was clipped by 7 bases and J by 7 bases, with 15 bases between them. CDR3 length equals 13 residues. Germline V lookup: CDR1 SGHRS, CDR2 YFSETQ. Libraries were prepared by immunoSEQ multiplex PCR; TCRdb keeps only in-frame clonotypes and omits some of them. The sample includes roughly 87,000 clones, 92% of them seen just once. Samples of blood were obtained at baseline, on cycle 4 day 1, and on cycle 7 day 1. This chain joins TRBV5-1 and TRBJ2-1; D is tentatively TRBD1 or TRBD2 (5 bases each). The sequencing used CD4+ or CD8+ T cells sorted from blood, collected in a trial of the OX40 agonist ivuxolimab. This receptor was obtained from an adult with an advanced solid tumor such as melanoma, head and neck, liver or kidney cancer. The CDR3 DNA reads as TGCGCCAGCCGACTTCAGGGAGCGAATGAGCAGTTCTTC. It is translated as CASRLQGANEQFF.